One and the same sample provided the 31 T cell receptor beta chains below, sequenced in a study. TCRdb used MiXCR to reprocess the RT-PCR reads, holding one entry per CDR3 protein. The sample lists about 680,000 distinct CDR3 sequences, about 14% occurring once. Sequenced material: memory CD4+ T cells from blood. Source of these receptors: a female donor in good health, serving as a healthy control.

This chain joins TRBV5-1 and TRBJ2-7, with D uncertain. From germline, CDR1 is SGHRS and CDR2 YFSETQ. Trimming stripped 1 base from V and 7 bases from J, with 15 bases between. The CDR3 consists of 14 residues. CDR3 residues: CASSLYDESGEQYF. In nucleotides, the CDR3 is TGCGCCAGCAGCTTGTACGACGAGTCAGGAGAGCAGTACTTC.

This clonotype was observed at least ten times. This chain links TRBV20-1 with TRBJ2-7; TRBD1 matches at 7 bases. CDR3 size: 13 residues. Germline loops: CDR1 DFQATT, CDR2 SNEGSKA (reference sequence). Germline trimming cut 5 bases from V and 3 bases from J; bases unmatched to any gene: 7. The CDR3 DNA reads TGCAGTGCTGAGACAGGGAAGAGCTACGAGCAGTACTTC. This sequence encodes CSAETGKSYEQYF.

This clonotype was seen at least ten times. V is TRBV6-5 and J is TRBJ2-7; no clear D. Germline V gene lookup returns CDR1 MNHEY and CDR2 SVGAGI. This CDR3 spans 15 amino acids. V lost 0 bases to trimming and J lost 2 bases, with 11 bases between them. CDR3 nucleotide sequence: TGTGCCAGCAGTTACTCGGCCCTAGGGCCCTACGAGCAGTACTTC. Translated, it gives CASSYSALGPYEQYF.

This clonotype was seen a few times. The chain employs TRBV5-1 and TRBJ1-1, with 7 bases fitting TRBD1. The CDR3 covers 18 residues. V lost 4 bases and J lost 5; bases outside the gene matches: 20. Germline values: CDR1 SGHRS, CDR2 YFSETQ. CDR3 sequence reads: CASSETIRGAAVFTEAFF. The CDR3 DNA reads as TGCGCCAGCAGCGAAACGATCAGGGGGGCGGCAGTATTTACTGAAGCTTTCTTT.

This clonotype came up many times. The chain links TRBV5-1 to TRBJ2-7; no clear D. Germline CDR1 reads SGHRS; CDR2 reads YFSETQ. CDR3 length equals 14 residues. With 0 bases removed from V and 12 bases from J, the gap between germline ends came to 19 bases. CDR3 nucleotides: TGCGCCAGCAGCTTGGAGGCCGGAACAACCGCGATGTACTTC. It is translated as CASSLEAGTTAMYF.

Many counts were recorded for this clonotype. The rearrangement joins TRBV29-1 to TRBJ1-1; no reliable D call. The CDR3 consists of 13 residues. Per the germline V gene, CDR1 is SQVTM and CDR2 is ANQGSEA. V was shortened by 8 bases and J by 4 bases, with 17 bases between the two germline ends. CDR3 residues: CSFTGVAATEAFF. CDR3 bases: TGCAGCTTCACTGGGGTTGCGGCCACTGAAGCTTTCTTT.

This clonotype has a count of ten or more. V is TRBV12-3 or TRBV12-4 and J is TRBJ1-5; possibly TRBD1 for D (6 bases). V gave up 5 bases and J gave up 0 bases, with 17 bases separating them. CDR3 length: 17 residues. Here the CDR3 reads CASSLSGWTDSNQPQHF. DNA for the CDR3: TGTGCCAGCAGTCTAAGTGGATGGACAGATAGCAATCAGCCCCAGCATTTT.

This clonotype came up a few times. At one end, the junction sequence differs from germline, possibly due to a read error. The chain links TRBV7-9 to TRBJ1-2; D is perhaps TRBD1 (5 bases). The CDR3 contains 15 residues. The germline gives CDR1 SEHNR, CDR2 FQNEAQ (reference sequence). CDR3 in amino acids: CASSYQGGANHGYTF. Written as DNA, the CDR3 is TGTGCCAGCAGTTACCAGGGCGGTGCTAACCATGGCTACACCTTC. The full variable domain, rest sourced from reference TRBV7-9 and TRBJ1-2, is DTGVSQNPRHKITKRGQNVTFRCDPISEHNRLYWYRQTLGQGPEFLTYFQNEAQLEKSRLLSDRFSAERPKGSFSTLEIQRTEQGDSAMYLCASSYQGGANHGYTFGSGTRLTVV.

The rearrangement joins TRBV5-8 to TRBJ2-2, with D maybe TRBD2 (6 bases). The germline V and J ends were trimmed by 5 bases and 5 bases, with 13 bases remaining between them. CDR3 length: 14 residues. Germline V gives CDR1 SGHTS, CDR2 YDEGEE. The CDR3 nucleotides are TGTGCCAGCAGGAGCGGGTTGGATACCGGGGAGCTGTTTTTT. Translation: CASRSGLDTGELFF.

There are many counts of this clonotype. The rearrangement joins TRBV7-2 to TRBJ1-2; no clear D. Germline V CDR1 and CDR2: SGHTA, FQGNSA. Deletions cut 3 bases from V and 14 bases from J, with 13 bases between. CDR3 size: 11 residues. The CDR3 spells CASSFSWAITF. CDR3 coding DNA: TGTGCCAGCAGCTTCTCATGGGCTATTACCTTC.

This clonotype occurred many times. This chain links TRBV6-5 with TRBJ2-3; tentatively, D is TRBD1 or TRBD2 (6 bases each). The length of the CDR3 is 16 residues. CDR1 and CDR2 (germline): MNHEY, SVGAGI. V was shortened by 6 bases and J by 2 bases, with 18 bases between the two germline ends. The CDR3 DNA is TGTGCCAGCAGCAATAAAGGGGGGTTCACCACAGATACGCAGTATTTT. This sequence encodes CASSNKGGFTTDTQYF.

This clonotype showed up many times. The chain has TRBV4-2 and TRBJ2-1; TRBD1 agrees at 9 bases. This CDR3 spans 16 amino acids. J gave up 1 base and V 4 bases, and 5 bases lay outside the gene matches. Germline V gene sequence: CDR1 LGHNA, CDR2 YNFKEQ. CDR3 bases: TGTGCCAGCAGCCTCCAACAGGGGGCATCCTACAATGAGCAGTTCTTC. It specifies CASSLQQGASYNEQFF.

The rearrangement joins TRBV5-5 to TRBJ2-3; 8 bases are shared with TRBD2. Germline CDR1 SGHKS, CDR2 YYEKEE (reference sequence). Trimming at V came to 7 bases and at J to 1 base, leaving 5 bases not matched to a gene. There are 14 residues in the CDR3. CDR3 region: CASLPGLGTDTQYF. In nucleotides, the CDR3 is TGTGCCAGCCTCCCGGGACTAGGCACAGATACGCAGTATTTT.

This clonotype showed up many times. CDR3 DNA: TGCAGTGCTAGAGATAGCGGGAGTTATGAGGAGACCCAGTACTTC. Translation gives CSARDSGSYEETQYF. V usage is TRBV20-1 and J usage is TRBJ2-5; 9 nucleotides align to TRBD2. V lost 0 bases, J lost 5 bases, and 7 bases stayed unmatched. CDR1 and CDR2 from the germline V gene are DFQATT and SNEGSKA (reference sequence). The CDR3 is made up of 15 amino acids.

The V gene is TRBV2, the J gene TRBJ2-3; D might be TRBD2 (7 bases). This CDR3 spans 14 amino acids. Trimming removed 8 bases at V and 2 bases at J, with 14 bases between. The V gene's germline CDR1 is SNHLY and CDR2 FYNNEI. The CDR3 nucleotides are TGTGCCAGCGGGAGGGGGGCACCCACAGATACGCAGTATTTT. It translates to CASGRGAPTDTQYF. Supplemented by reference TRBV2 and TRBJ2-3, the full variable domain reads EPEVTQTPSHQVTQMGQEVILRCVPISNHLYFYWYRQILGQKVEFLVSFYNNEISEKSEIFDDQFSVERPDGSNFTLKIRSTKLEDSAMYFCASGRGAPTDTQYFGPGTRLTVL.

The chain's CDR3 is CASTPRGNSGELFF. Here the CDR3 DNA reads TGTGCCAGCACCCCAAGGGGCAATTCCGGGGAGCTGTTTTTT. The chain employs TRBV6-5 and TRBJ2-2; maybe TRBD1 (5 bases). Germline assignment: CDR1 MNHEY and CDR2 SVGAGI. The CDR3 is 14 residues long. V was pared by 7 bases and J by 6 bases, with 15 bases between.

CDR3 loop: CASSSWAKRTYYGYTF. CDR3 bases: TGTGCCAGCAGTTCCTGGGCGAAGCGAACCTACTATGGCTACACCTTC. V and J are TRBV6-2 or TRBV6-3 and TRBJ1-2; D gene unclear. V lost 4 bases and J 3 bases, leaving 18 bases between the germline ends. CDR1 MNHEY and CDR2 SVGEGT come from the germline V gene. CDR3 length: 16 residues.

This chain joins TRBV3-1 and TRBJ1-5, with a weak D call TRBD1 (5 bases). The germline V and J ends were trimmed by 3 bases and 6 bases, with 15 bases remaining between them. Germline assignment: CDR1 LGHDT and CDR2 YNNKEL (reference sequence). The CDR3 has 15 residues. This CDR3 reads CASSQGTASSQPQHF. The CDR3 DNA reads as TGTGCCAGCAGCCAGGGGACCGCTAGTTCTCAGCCCCAGCATTTT.

This clonotype was counted a few times. The chain is built from TRBV6-1 and TRBJ2-7; D is possibly TRBD1 (5 bases). Germline CDR1 and CDR2: MNHNS and SASEGT. CDR3 length equals 13 residues. V was pared by 6 bases and J by 6 bases, with 15 bases between. The CDR3 DNA is TGTGCCAGCAGCTCGACCTCAGGGTCCGAGCAGTACTTC. Protein sequence: CASSSTSGSEQYF.

The gene calls are TRBV6-1 and TRBJ2-7; possible D gene TRBD2, 6 bases. This CDR3 is 14 amino acids long. V was pared by 11 bases and J by 0 bases, with 17 bases between. Germline CDR1 is MNHNS and CDR2 is SASEGT. CDR3: CACRWDSSSYEQYF. The CDR3 DNA is TGTGCCTGCCGTTGGGACTCGAGCTCCTACGAGCAGTACTTC.

This clonotype has at least ten counts. The V gene is TRBV29-1, the J gene TRBJ1-5; D ambiguous. Trimming left V 0 bases short and J 6 bases short, with 9 bases between. CDR3 length: 13 residues. The germline gives CDR1 SQVTM, CDR2 ANQGSEA. CDR3 residues: CSVEDQDGQPQHF. The CDR3 DNA is TGCAGCGTTGAAGACCAGGACGGTCAGCCCCAGCATTTT.

V is TRBV7-8 and J is TRBJ2-1; 7 bases align to TRBD2. The CDR3 covers 16 residues. Germline V CDR1 and CDR2: SGHVS, FQNEAQ. V was clipped by 1 base and J by 5 bases; unmatched bases: 8. The CDR3 nucleotides read TGTGCCAGCAGCTTAGACTTTGTGGGGGGGGACAATGAGCAGTTCTTC. Its protein is CASSLDFVGGDNEQFF. Variable domain in full (rest from reference TRBV7-8 and TRBJ2-1): GAGVSQSPRYKVAKRGQDVALRCDPISGHVSLFWYQQALGQGPEFLTYFQNEAQLDKSGLPSDRFFAERPEGSVSTLKIQRTQQEDSAVYLCASSLDFVGGDNEQFFGPGTRLTVL.

This clonotype was picked up many times. The V gene is TRBV7-2, the J gene TRBJ2-3; 11 positions match TRBD1. V dropped 5 bases and J dropped 5; count of bases not matched to a gene: 12. The CDR3 runs 17 residues. CDR1 is SGHTA and CDR2 is FQGNSA in the germline V gene. The CDR3 nucleotides read TGTGCCAGCAGCCCCTATGGTCGGGACAGGGGGGGAGATACGCAGTATTTT. The encoded protein is CASSPYGRDRGGDTQYF.

The V and J genes are TRBV12-3 or TRBV12-4 and TRBJ1-1, with D tentatively TRBD1 (5 bases). The CDR3 is 14 amino acids. V gave up 0 bases and J gave up 5 bases, with 10 bases separating them. The CDR3 bases are TGTGCCAGCAGTTTAGCGGGGGGTGCGACTGAAGCTTTCTTT. Encoded protein: CASSLAGGATEAFF.

The sample holds many counts of this clonotype. V gene TRBV5-1 combines with J gene TRBJ2-7, with TRBD2 matching over 8 bases. The V gene end was trimmed by 6 bases and the J gene end by 5 bases; junction bases not matched to a gene: 13. Germline assignment: CDR1 SGHRS and CDR2 YFSETQ. The CDR3 covers 15 residues. The CDR3 DNA sequence: TGCGCCAGCACGGCCCTTACGGGAGGGCCAAACGAGCAGTACTTC. Translating it yields CASTALTGGPNEQYF.

This clonotype has at least ten counts. The V and J genes are TRBV15 and TRBJ2-5; no reliable D call. Germline CDR1 is LNHNV and CDR2 is YYDKDF (reference sequence). V was pared by 0 bases and J by 5 bases, with 7 bases between. The CDR3 has 13 amino acids. CDR3 loop: CATSRDLGETQYF. Here the CDR3 DNA reads TGTGCCACCAGCAGAGATCTGGGGGAGACCCAGTACTTC.

This clonotype was counted many times. The chain links TRBV7-2 to TRBJ1-6; no clear D. CDR3 length: 15 amino acids. The germline V gene has CDR1 SGHTA and CDR2 FQGNSA. The V end lost 3 bases, the J end lost 7 bases, and 13 bases lay between the germline ends. CDR3 region: CASSFVAGENSPLHF. The CDR3 DNA follows: TGTGCCAGCAGCTTTGTAGCAGGCGAGAATTCACCCCTCCACTTT.

This clonotype was picked up a small number of times. The rearrangement uses TRBV20-1 and TRBJ2-7; 9 positions agree with TRBD2. Germline CDR1 and CDR2: DFQATT and SNEGSKA (reference sequence). This CDR3 has 14 residues. Trimming took 3 bases from V and 5 from J; bases not matched to a gene: 8. Here the CDR3 DNA reads TGCAGTGCTAGCCTGTCTAGCGGGATCCACGAGCAGTACTTC. It is translated as CSASLSSGIHEQYF.

The chain couples TRBV15 to TRBJ1-5; no clear D gene. This CDR3 comprises 13 residues. Germline V CDR1 and CDR2: LNHNV, YYDKDF (reference sequence). The ends were cut back, 0 bases at V and 4 bases at J, with 4 bases in the middle. In DNA, the CDR3 is TGTGCCACCAGCAGAGAGTGGAATCAGCCCCAGCATTTT. This translates into CATSREWNQPQHF.

This clonotype was seen ten or more times. One junction end does not reproduce the germline sequence, and a read error may be involved. This chain joins TRBV7-7 and TRBJ2-5; 7 nucleotides match TRBD2. This CDR3 has 16 residues. Germline-derived CDR1 and CDR2 are SSHAT and FNYEAQ (reference sequence). The CDR3 coding sequence is TGTGCTAGCAGCTTAAGGAGCGGGACTCCCGAGGAGACCCAGTACTTC. Translation: CASSLRSGTPEETQYF.

Worth noting for this clonotype: At one of its ends the junction is not consistent with the germline gene, which may arise from a read error. V gene TRBV5-1 combines with J gene TRBJ1-5; D not certain. This CDR3 region has 14 residues. Germline CDR1 is SGHRS and CDR2 is YFSETQ. The CDR3 DNA reads as TGCGTCAGCAGCTCTACGGGCCTGACGGAGCCCCAGCATTTT. Translating it yields CVSSSTGLTEPQHF. Using reference TRBV5-1 and TRBJ1-5 for the parts outside the CDR3, the full variable domain is KAGVTQTPRYLIKTRGQQVTLSCSPISGHRSVSWYQQTPGQGLQFLFEYFSETQRNKGNFPGRFSGRQFSNSRSEMNVSTLELGDSALYLCVSSSTGLTEPQHFGDGTRLSIL.